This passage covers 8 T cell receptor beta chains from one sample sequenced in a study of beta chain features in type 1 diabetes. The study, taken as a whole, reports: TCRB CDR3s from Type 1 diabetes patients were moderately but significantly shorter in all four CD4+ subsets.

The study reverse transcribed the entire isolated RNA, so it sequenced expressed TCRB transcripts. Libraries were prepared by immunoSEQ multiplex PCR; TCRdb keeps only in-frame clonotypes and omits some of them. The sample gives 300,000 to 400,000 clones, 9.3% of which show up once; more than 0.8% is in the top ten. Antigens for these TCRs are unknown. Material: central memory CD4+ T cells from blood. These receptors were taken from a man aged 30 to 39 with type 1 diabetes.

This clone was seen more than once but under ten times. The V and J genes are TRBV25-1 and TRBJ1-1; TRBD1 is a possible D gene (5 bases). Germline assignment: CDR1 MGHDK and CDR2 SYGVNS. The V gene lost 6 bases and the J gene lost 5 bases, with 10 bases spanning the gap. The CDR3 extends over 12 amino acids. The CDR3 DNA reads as TGTGCCAGCAGAGCAGGGAGGACTGAAGCTTTCTTT. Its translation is CASRAGRTEAFF.

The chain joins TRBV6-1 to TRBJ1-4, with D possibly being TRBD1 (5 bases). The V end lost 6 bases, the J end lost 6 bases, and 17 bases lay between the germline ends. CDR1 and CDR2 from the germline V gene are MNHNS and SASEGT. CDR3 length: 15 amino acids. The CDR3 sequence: CASRRDLVEYEKLFF. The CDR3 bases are TGTGCCAGCAGGAGGGACCTGGTGGAGTATGAAAAACTGTTTTTT.

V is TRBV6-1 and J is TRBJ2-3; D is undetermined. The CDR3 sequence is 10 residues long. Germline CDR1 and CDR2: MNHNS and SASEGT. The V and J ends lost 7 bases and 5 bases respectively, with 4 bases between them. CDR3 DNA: TGTGCCAGCATGGAAGATACGCAGTATTTT. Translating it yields CASMEDTQYF.

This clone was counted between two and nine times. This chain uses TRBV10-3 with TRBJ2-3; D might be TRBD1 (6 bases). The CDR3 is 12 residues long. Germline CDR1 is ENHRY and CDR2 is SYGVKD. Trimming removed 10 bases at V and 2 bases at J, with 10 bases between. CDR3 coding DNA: TGTGCCAGCCGGGACAACACAGATACGCAGTATTTT. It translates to CASRDNTDTQYF.

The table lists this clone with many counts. In nucleotides, the CDR3 is TGTGCCACCCTAGCTCGGGGTGACGGGACTGAAGCTTTCTTT. It encodes CATLARGDGTEAFF. V and J are TRBV10-3 and TRBJ1-1; the D is unclear. V was pared by 10 bases and J by 5 bases, with 20 bases between. Germline lookup yields CDR1 ENHRY and CDR2 SYGVKD. CDR3 length: 14 residues.

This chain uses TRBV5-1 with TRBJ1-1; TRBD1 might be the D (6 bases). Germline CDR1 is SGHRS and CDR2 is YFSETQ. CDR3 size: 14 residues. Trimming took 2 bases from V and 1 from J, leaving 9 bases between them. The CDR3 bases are TGCGCCAGCAGCTTTACACAGGGGAACACTGAAGCTTTCTTT. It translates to CASSFTQGNTEAFF.

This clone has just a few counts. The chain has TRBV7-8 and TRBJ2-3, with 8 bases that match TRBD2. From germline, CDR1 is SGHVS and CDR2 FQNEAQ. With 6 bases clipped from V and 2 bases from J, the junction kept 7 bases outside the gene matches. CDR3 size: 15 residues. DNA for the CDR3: TGTGCCAGCAGGCGAAGCGGGGGATTCACAGATACGCAGTATTTT. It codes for CASRRSGGFTDTQYF.

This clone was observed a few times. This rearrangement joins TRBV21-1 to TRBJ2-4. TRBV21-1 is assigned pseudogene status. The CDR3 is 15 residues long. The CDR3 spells CASPSLDLAKNIQYF. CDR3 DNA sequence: TGTGCCAGCCCTTCTTTAGACCTAGCCAAAAACATTCAGTACTTC.